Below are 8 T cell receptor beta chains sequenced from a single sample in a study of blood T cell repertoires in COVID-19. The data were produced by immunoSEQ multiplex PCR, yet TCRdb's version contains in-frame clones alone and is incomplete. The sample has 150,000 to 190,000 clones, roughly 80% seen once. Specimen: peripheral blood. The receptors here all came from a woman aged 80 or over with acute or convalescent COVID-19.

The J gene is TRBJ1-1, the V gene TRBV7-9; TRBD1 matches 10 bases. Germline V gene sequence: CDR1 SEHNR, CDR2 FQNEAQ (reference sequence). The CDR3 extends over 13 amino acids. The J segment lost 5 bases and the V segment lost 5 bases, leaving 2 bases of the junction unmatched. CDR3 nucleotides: TGTGCCAGCAGCCGGGACAGGGGAACTGAAGCTTTCTTT. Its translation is CASSRDRGTEAFF.

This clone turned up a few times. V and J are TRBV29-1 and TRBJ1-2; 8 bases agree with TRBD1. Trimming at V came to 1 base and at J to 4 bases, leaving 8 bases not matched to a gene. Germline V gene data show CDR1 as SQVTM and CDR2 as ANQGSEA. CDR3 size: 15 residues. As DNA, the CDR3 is TGCAGCGTTGAAGGACAGGGGTTAGGAATCTATGGCTACACCTTC. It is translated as CSVEGQGLGIYGYTF.

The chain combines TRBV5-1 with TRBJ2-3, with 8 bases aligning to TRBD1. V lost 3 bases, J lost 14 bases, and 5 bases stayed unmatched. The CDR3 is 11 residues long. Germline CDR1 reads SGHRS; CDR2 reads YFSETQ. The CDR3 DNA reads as TGCGCCAGCAGCTCCAGGGGGCTGGTGTATTTT. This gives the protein CASSSRGLVYF.

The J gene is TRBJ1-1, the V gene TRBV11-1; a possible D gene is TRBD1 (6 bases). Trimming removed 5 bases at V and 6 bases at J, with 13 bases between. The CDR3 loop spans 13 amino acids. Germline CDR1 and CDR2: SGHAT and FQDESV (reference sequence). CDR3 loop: CASSRRGRSEAFF. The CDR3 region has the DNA TGTGCCAGCAGCCGCAGGGGTAGGTCTGAAGCTTTCTTT.

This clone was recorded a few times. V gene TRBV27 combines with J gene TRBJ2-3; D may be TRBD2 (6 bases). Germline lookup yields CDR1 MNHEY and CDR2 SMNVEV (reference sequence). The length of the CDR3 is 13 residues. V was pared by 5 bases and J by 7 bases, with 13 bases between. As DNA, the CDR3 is TGTGCCAGCAGTACCAATGCGGGATATACGCAGTATTTT. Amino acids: CASSTNAGYTQYF.

The CDR3 DNA is TGCGCCAGCAGCTTGGGCGACTCCGGGACAGGGTTCAAGTTCTTC. It is translated as CASSLGDSGTGFKFF. The rearrangement joins TRBV5-1 to TRBJ2-1; 9 bases agree with TRBD1. V trimming: 0 bases; J trimming: 14 bases; junction bases outside the gene matches: 12. This CDR3 comprises 15 residues. Germline loops: CDR1 SGHRS, CDR2 YFSETQ. The variable domain in full, completed from reference TRBV5-1 and TRBJ2-1, reads KAGVTQTPRYLIKTRGQQVTLSCSPISGHRSVSWYQQTPGQGLQFLFEYFSETQRNKGNFPGRFSGRQFSNSRSEMNVSTLELGDSALYLCASSLGDSGTGFKFFGPGTRLTVL.

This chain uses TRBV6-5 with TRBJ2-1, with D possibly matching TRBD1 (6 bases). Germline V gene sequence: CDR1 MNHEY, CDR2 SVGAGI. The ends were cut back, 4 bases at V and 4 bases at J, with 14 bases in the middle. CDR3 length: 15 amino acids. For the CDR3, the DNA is TGTGCCAGCAGTTTCGACAGGCCTGCTTACAATGAGCAGTTCTTC. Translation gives CASSFDRPAYNEQFF.

The chain's CDR3 is CASSLGTDPFF. The CDR3 DNA reads TGTGCCAGCAGCCTAGGGACAGACCCGTTCTTC. The V call is TRBV7-2, the J call TRBJ2-1; the match to TRBD1 covers 7 bases. CDR3 size: 11 residues. V lost 5 bases and J lost 15; bases outside the gene matches: 7. Germline values: CDR1 SGHTA, CDR2 FQGNSA.